Listed below are T cell receptor beta chains from one sample, sequenced in a study of shared clonotypes between healthy human individuals. Produced via immunoSEQ multiplex PCR; TCRdb's table is partial and in-frame only. The sample carries over a million clones, roughly 80% recorded once. The sequencing input was memory CD4+ T cells sorted from blood. The origin of the receptors is a man in his late teens or twenties in good health. Each CDR3 is given with its conserved first and last residue. Each record gives: V gene, D gene, clone size, J gene, CDR3 DNA, CDR3 protein. A D gene is named only where the DNA matches it firmly. Only some rows state a clone size, as once, few, many or a class for expanded clones.

V: TRBV6-1
D: .
size: once
J: TRBJ2-7
DNA: TGTGCCATCCTGCGGATGGAGGTCCCCTACGAGCAGTACTTC
CDR3: CAILRMEVPYEQYF

V: TRBV28
D: TRBD1
size: .
J: TRBJ1-5
DNA: TGTGCCAGCAGTCGGGGACAGGGAACGAATCAGCCCCAGCATTTT
CDR3: CASSRGQGTNQPQHF

V: TRBV9
D: TRBD1
size: .
J: TRBJ1-2
DNA: TGTGCCAGCAGCGCCGCCGCGGACAGGATTTTTATCACCTTC
CDR3: CASSAAADRIFITF

V: TRBV2
D: .
size: .
J: TRBJ2-2
DNA: TGTGCCAGCAGTTTCCGACGGGTCGCCGGGGAGCTGTTTTTT
CDR3: CASSFRRVAGELFF

V: TRBV5-1
D: TRBD1
size: .
J: TRBJ2-7
DNA: TGCGCCACCCAGCCCGGGACAGGGGGCGGGGAGCAGTACTTC
CDR3: CATQPGTGGGEQYF

V: TRBV7-9
D: TRBD1
size: .
J: TRBJ2-7
DNA: TGTGCCAGCAGCCCTGGACAGGGGGCATATTTC
CDR3: CASSPGQGAYF

V: TRBV6-5
D: .
size: .
J: TRBJ1-4
DNA: TGTGCCAGCAGTCCCCGATGGGGTAGGGAAAAACTGTTTTTT
CDR3: CASSPRWGREKLFF

V: TRBV30
D: .
size: .
J: TRBJ1-2
DNA: TGTGCCTGGAGTCCCCGGAAGGGCGGCTACACCTTC
CDR3: CAWSPRKGGYTF

V: TRBV6-6
D: .
size: .
J: TRBJ1-4
DNA: TGTGCCAGCAGTTACTGGGACTTCCATGGGGAGGAAAAACTGTTTTTT
CDR3: CASSYWDFHGEEKLFF

V: TRBV19
D: .
size: .
J: TRBJ1-6
DNA: TGTGCCAAGGCGCTTACGCTGAAACAGGGAATTAATTCACCCCTCCACTTT
CDR3: CAKALTLKQGINSPLHF

V: TRBV11-2
D: TRBD2
size: few
J: TRBJ2-5
DNA: TGTGCCAGCACCCCCGGGGGGAGAGAGACCCAGTACTTC
CDR3: CASTPGGRETQYF

V: TRBV5-4
D: TRBD2
size: .
J: TRBJ2-7
DNA: TGTGCCAGCAGCTTGGCCGGGGGGAACGAGCAGTACTTC
CDR3: CASSLAGGNEQYF

V: TRBV27
D: .
size: .
J: TRBJ2-7
DNA: TGTGCCAGCAGTTGGGGCGACGAGCAGTACTTC
CDR3: CASSWGDEQYF

V: TRBV12-5
D: .
size: .
J: TRBJ1-1
DNA: TGTGCTAGTGGTCGAGACACTGAAGCTTTCTTT
CDR3: CASGRDTEAFF

V: TRBV9
D: .
size: once
J: TRBJ1-2
DNA: TGTGCCAGCAGCGTAGAGGGGACCCGAGGTAATCGCTACACCTTC
CDR3: CASSVEGTRGNRYTF

V: TRBV11-2
D: TRBD2
size: .
J: TRBJ2-5
DNA: TGTGCCAGCAGCCCTCGGAGCGGGGCTAACCAAGAGACCCAGTACTTC
CDR3: CASSPRSGANQETQYF

V: TRBV15
D: .
size: once
J: TRBJ2-7
DNA: TGTGCCACCAGCAGAGATTTAGGGTACGAGCAGTACTTC
CDR3: CATSRDLGYEQYF

V: TRBV19
D: TRBD1
size: few
J: TRBJ2-2
DNA: TGTGCCAGTAGTCTTCACCGGGACAGAAAGAACACCGGGGAGCTGTTTTTT
CDR3: CASSLHRDRKNTGELFF

V: TRBV9
D: .
size: .
J: TRBJ1-6
DNA: TGTGCCAGCAGCGTAGCGGGCAGTTCTTATTCACCCCTCCACTTT
CDR3: CASSVAGSSYSPLHF

V: TRBV6-1
D: TRBD1
size: .
J: TRBJ1-1
DNA: TGTGCCAGCAGTGCAGGGGGCGCGGGGAACACTGAAGCTTTCTTT
CDR3: CASSAGGAGNTEAFF

V: TRBV28
D: .
size: .
J: TRBJ1-1
DNA: TGTGCCAGCACCCCCTTAACTGAAGCTTTCTTT
CDR3: CASTPLTEAFF

V: TRBV18
D: TRBD1
size: .
J: TRBJ1-4
DNA: TGTGCCAGCTCACCAGGGACAGGGGGAATAAATGAAAAACTGTTTTTT
CDR3: CASSPGTGGINEKLFF

V: TRBV7-2
D: .
size: few
J: TRBJ1-1
DNA: TGTGCCAGCACCGAAAATCCGGGCTACACTGAAGCTTTCTTT
CDR3: CASTENPGYTEAFF

V: TRBV19
D: .
size: few
J: TRBJ2-2
DNA: TGTGCCAGTAGTCTTTCAAACACCGGGGAGCTGTTTTTT
CDR3: CASSLSNTGELFF

V: TRBV5-1
D: TRBD1
size: .
J: TRBJ1-2
DNA: TGCGCCAGCAGATCCGGGACAGGGGGTTCCTATGGCTACACCTTC
CDR3: CASRSGTGGSYGYTF

V: TRBV10-3
D: TRBD1
size: .
J: TRBJ2-3
DNA: TGTGCCATCAGTGATACGACAGGGGGCACGCAGTATTTT
CDR3: CAISDTTGGTQYF

V: TRBV5-1
D: TRBD1
size: .
J: TRBJ1-2
DNA: TGCGCCAGCAGCCCGTGGGGCCAGGGGGCTAACTATGGCTACACCTTC
CDR3: CASSPWGQGANYGYTF

V: TRBV5-1
D: .
size: .
J: TRBJ1-2
DNA: TGCGCCAGCAGCTCAGACGGGGACTATGGCTACACCTTC
CDR3: CASSSDGDYGYTF

V: TRBV5-6
D: .
size: .
J: TRBJ1-2
DNA: TGTGCCAGCAGCCATACAACAGGATCGGGGGGCTACACCTTC
CDR3: CASSHTTGSGGYTF

V: TRBV7-2
D: .
size: .
J: TRBJ2-5
DNA: TGTGCCAGCAGGAGAGGGGTAGAGGAGACCCAGTACTTC
CDR3: CASRRGVEETQYF

V: TRBV7-2
D: .
size: .
J: TRBJ1-2
DNA: TGTGCCAGCAGCCCGGCCGGGACTTTCAAGGCTGGCTACACCTTC
CDR3: CASSPAGTFKAGYTF

V: TRBV30
D: .
size: .
J: TRBJ1-2
DNA: TGTGCCTGGAGAAGTTTATCCTACGGCTACACCTTC
CDR3: CAWRSLSYGYTF

V: TRBV5-1
D: TRBD1
size: .
J: TRBJ1-4
DNA: TGCGCCAGCAGCTTGGGCAGGGGGTTTGAAAAACTGTTTTTT
CDR3: CASSLGRGFEKLFF

V: TRBV7-9
D: .
size: once
J: TRBJ1-2
DNA: TGTGCCAGCAGCCATATTAAGGGTGATGGCTACACCTTC
CDR3: CASSHIKGDGYTF

V: TRBV14
D: TRBD1
size: .
J: TRBJ1-4
DNA: TGTGCCAGCAGCCAAGCGTGGACAGGCCCTAATGAAAAACTGTTTTTT
CDR3: CASSQAWTGPNEKLFF

V: TRBV4-3
D: TRBD1
size: .
J: TRBJ1-1
DNA: TGCGCCAGCAGCCAGACAGGGTGGGACACTGAAGCTTTCTTT
CDR3: CASSQTGWDTEAFF

V: TRBV18
D: .
size: .
J: TRBJ2-7
DNA: TGTGCCAGCTCACGGGGGGTAGAGAACTACGAGCAGTACTTC
CDR3: CASSRGVENYEQYF

V: TRBV29-1
D: .
size: .
J: TRBJ1-2
DNA: TGCAGCGTTGTGGACGGCGACTATGGCTACACCTTC
CDR3: CSVVDGDYGYTF

V: TRBV5-1
D: .
size: .
J: TRBJ2-5
DNA: TGCGCCAGCAGTTTCACGCCTCCCCAAGAGACCCAGTACTTC
CDR3: CASSFTPPQETQYF

V: TRBV7-8
D: TRBD1
size: .
J: TRBJ2-7
DNA: TGTGCCAGCAGCTGGGGAGGGACAGGGATTCCCTACGAGCAGTACTTC
CDR3: CASSWGGTGIPYEQYF

V: TRBV5-1
D: TRBD2
size: .
J: TRBJ2-5
DNA: TGCGCCAGCAGCTTGCGGGCGGGGGGCCCGGAGACCCAGTACTTC
CDR3: CASSLRAGGPETQYF

V: TRBV6-6
D: .
size: .
J: TRBJ1-2
DNA: TGTGCCAGCAGTCCCACAGGGAGCTATGGCTACACCTTC
CDR3: CASSPTGSYGYTF

V: TRBV18
D: TRBD1
size: .
J: TRBJ1-3
DNA: TGTGCCAGCTCATCGGGACAGGGAGGAAACACCATATATTTT
CDR3: CASSSGQGGNTIYF

V: TRBV10-2
D: TRBD1
size: .
J: TRBJ2-7
DNA: TGCGCCAGCTCCCGGGACAGGGTTTTTGCCTACGAGCAGTACTTC
CDR3: CASSRDRVFAYEQYF

V: TRBV30
D: .
size: .
J: TRBJ1-3
DNA: TGTGCCTGGAGTGTACTAGGAGGGAATCAGAACACCATATATTTT
CDR3: CAWSVLGGNQNTIYF

V: TRBV5-1
D: TRBD2
size: .
J: TRBJ2-1
DNA: TGCGCCAGCAGCTCTCTTCGGGCTAGCGGATCCTACAATGAGCAGTTCTTC
CDR3: CASSSLRASGSYNEQFF

V: TRBV15
D: TRBD1
size: .
J: TRBJ1-3
DNA: TGTGCCACCAGCAGGCGGATGGGGACAGGGGCCGGAAACACCATATATTTT
CDR3: CATSRRMGTGAGNTIYF

V: TRBV6-1
D: TRBD1
size: .
J: TRBJ1-5
DNA: TGTGCCAGCAGCACCGGGACAGGGAATCAGCCCCAGCATTTT
CDR3: CASSTGTGNQPQHF

V: TRBV5-6
D: TRBD1
size: .
J: TRBJ1-6
DNA: TGTGCCAGCAGCTTTGGAGAGGGGGCTATCGCCTATAATTCACCCCTCCACTTT
CDR3: CASSFGEGAIAYNSPLHF

V: TRBV5-6
D: .
size: .
J: TRBJ2-7
DNA: TGTGCCAGCAGCTTAGGGACACAACAGTACTTC
CDR3: CASSLGTQQYF

V: TRBV7-9
D: .
size: .
J: TRBJ2-3
DNA: TGTGCCAGCAGCTTAGAGGGTAGCGCAGATACGCAGTATTTT
CDR3: CASSLEGSADTQYF

V: TRBV2
D: .
size: few
J: TRBJ2-2
DNA: TGTGCCAGCACCGGGGGAAAGAACACCGGGGAGCTGTTTTTT
CDR3: CASTGGKNTGELFF

V: TRBV6-6
D: TRBD2
size: .
J: TRBJ2-7
DNA: TGTGCCAGCACCGAGGGACTAGCGTTCTACGAGCAGTACTTC
CDR3: CASTEGLAFYEQYF

V: TRBV7-8
D: TRBD1
size: .
J: TRBJ1-5
DNA: TGTGCCAGCAGCTCATCCCGGGACAGGGTATTTCGTAGCAATCAGCCCCAGCATTTT
CDR3: CASSSSRDRVFRSNQPQHF